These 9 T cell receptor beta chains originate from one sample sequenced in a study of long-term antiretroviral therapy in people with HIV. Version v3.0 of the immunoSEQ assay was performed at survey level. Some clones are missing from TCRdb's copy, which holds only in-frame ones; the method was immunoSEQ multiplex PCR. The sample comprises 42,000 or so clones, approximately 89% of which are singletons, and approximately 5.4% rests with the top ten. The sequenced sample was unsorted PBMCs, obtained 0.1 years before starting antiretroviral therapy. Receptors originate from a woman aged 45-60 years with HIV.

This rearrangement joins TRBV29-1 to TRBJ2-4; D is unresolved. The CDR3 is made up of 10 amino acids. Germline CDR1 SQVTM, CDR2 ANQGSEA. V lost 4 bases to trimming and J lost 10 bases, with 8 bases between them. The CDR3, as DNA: TGCAGCGTTGGTCTCGAGATTCAGTACTTC. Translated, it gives CSVGLEIQYF.

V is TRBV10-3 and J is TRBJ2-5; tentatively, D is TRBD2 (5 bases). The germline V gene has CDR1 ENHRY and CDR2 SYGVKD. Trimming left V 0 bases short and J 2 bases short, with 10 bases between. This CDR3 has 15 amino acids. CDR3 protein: CAISESLGGQETQYF. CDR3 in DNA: TGTGCCATCAGTGAGTCCCTTGGCGGGCAAGAGACCCAGTACTTC.

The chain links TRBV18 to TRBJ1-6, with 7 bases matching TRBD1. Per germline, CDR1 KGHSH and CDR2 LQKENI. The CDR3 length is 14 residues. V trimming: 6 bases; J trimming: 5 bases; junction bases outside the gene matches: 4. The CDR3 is CASSSGTDNSPLHF. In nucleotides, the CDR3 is TGTGCCAGCTCGTCCGGGACAGATAATTCACCCCTCCACTTT.

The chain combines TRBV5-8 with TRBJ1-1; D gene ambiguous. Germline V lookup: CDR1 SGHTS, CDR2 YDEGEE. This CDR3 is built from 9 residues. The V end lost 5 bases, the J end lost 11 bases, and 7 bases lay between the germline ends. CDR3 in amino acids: CASRVSAFF. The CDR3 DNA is TGTGCCAGCAGGGTCTCGGCTTTCTTT. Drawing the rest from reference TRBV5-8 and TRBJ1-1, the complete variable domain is EAGVTQSPTHLIKTRGQQATLRCSPISGHTSVYWYQQALGLGLQFLLWYDEGEERNRGNFPPRFSGRQFPNYSSELNVNALELEDSALYLCASRVSAFFGQGTRLTVV.

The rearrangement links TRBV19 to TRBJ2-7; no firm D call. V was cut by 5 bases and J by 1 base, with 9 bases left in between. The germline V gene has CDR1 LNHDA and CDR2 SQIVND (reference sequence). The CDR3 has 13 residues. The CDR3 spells CASSASISYEQYF. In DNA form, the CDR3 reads TGTGCCAGTAGTGCATCAATTTCCTACGAGCAGTACTTC.

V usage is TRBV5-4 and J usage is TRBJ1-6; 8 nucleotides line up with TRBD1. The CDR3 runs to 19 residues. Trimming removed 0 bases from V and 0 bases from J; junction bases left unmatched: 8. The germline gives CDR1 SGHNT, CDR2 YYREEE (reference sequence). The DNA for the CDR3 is TGTGCCAGCAGCTTGGGTGGTACAGGGGGTTACTCCTATAATTCACCCCTCCACTTT. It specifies CASSLGGTGGYSYNSPLHF.

The CDR3 here is CASSQGQFMNTEAFF. In DNA, the CDR3 is TGCGCCAGCAGCCAAGGACAGTTCATGAACACTGAAGCTTTCTTT. This chain links TRBV4-3 with TRBJ1-1; weak D call: TRBD1 (5 bases). CDR1 and CDR2 (germline): LGHNA, YSLEER. Between the trimmed V and J ends, which lost 1 base and 0 bases, there was a span of 9 bases. This CDR3 contains 15 residues.

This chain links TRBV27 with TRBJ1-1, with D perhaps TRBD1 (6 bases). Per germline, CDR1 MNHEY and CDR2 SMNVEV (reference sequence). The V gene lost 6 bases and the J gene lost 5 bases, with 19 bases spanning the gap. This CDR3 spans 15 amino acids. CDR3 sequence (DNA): TGTGCCAGCAGCCAAAACAGGGAGGGGTCGACTGAAGCTTTCTTT. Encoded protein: CASSQNREGSTEAFF.

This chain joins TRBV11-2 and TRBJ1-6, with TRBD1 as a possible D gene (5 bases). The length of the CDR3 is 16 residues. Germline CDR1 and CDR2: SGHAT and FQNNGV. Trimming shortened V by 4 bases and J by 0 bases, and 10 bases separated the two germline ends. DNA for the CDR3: TGTGCCAGCAGCTACCGGGGGGGCTCCTATAATTCACCCCTCCACTTT. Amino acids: CASSYRGGSYNSPLHF.